The clone carrying this TCR beta chain has just a few counts. The source of the sample is a study of blood T cell repertoires in COVID-19. Study information: COVID-19 samples collected from the United States, Italy and Spain covered acute and convalescent phases. PBMCs, B-cell-depleted T cells, or T cells provided the cDNA or gDNA that made up the material.

Original processing methods: Researchers report that nucleated cell counts were estimated from reference gene primer amplification. Produced via immunoSEQ multiplex PCR; TCRdb's table is partial and in-frame only. V, J and clone size are those of that table, while D and trimming were read from the DNA. The sample comprises about 280,000 clones, under 90% of which are singletons, and approximately 9% rests with the top ten. CDR3 length: 17 residues. The V and J ends lost 3 bases and 0 bases respectively, with 17 bases between them. CDR1 is SNHLY and CDR2 is FYNNEI in the germline V gene. The chain has TRBV2 and TRBJ1-2; D is perhaps TRBD1 (5 bases). The source is a woman aged 45-60 years who had recovered from COVID-19. The sample taken for sequencing was peripheral blood. DNA for the CDR3: TGTGCCAGCAGTGAGTGGGTGGCAGGGCGAGCTAACTATGGCTACACCTTC. Translating it yields CASSEWVAGRANYGYTF.